This T cell receptor (beta chain) is from a study of shared clonotypes between healthy human individuals. J lost 5 bases, V lost 4 bases, and 3 bases had no gene match. CDR3 length: 13 residues. Germline V gene lookup returns CDR1 MNHNY and CDR2 SVGAGI (reference sequence). A remark on this clone: Its antigen is unidentified.

The study ran the assay at deep level. How the authors handled the data: Filtering differed because ImmunoSEQ produced junction-only sequences that carried no quality scores. Clones were sequenced by immunoSEQ multiplex PCR, and TCRdb holds only the in-frame ones, with some missing. The V and J calls and clone size are taken from that table; D and trimming were inferred from the DNA. The repertoire includes about 770,000 clones, 72% of them detected once, and less than 2% sits in the top ten. Study-level results: Generation probabilities of non-shared clonotypes were lower (relative to those shared by all four donors).

The rearrangement uses TRBV6-6 and TRBJ1-1, with 8 bases fitting TRBD1. This TCR derives from a woman in her 30s in good health. What was sequenced was memory CD4+ T cells sorted from blood. The subset is: CD45RA-negative fraction. CDR3: CASSLQGGTEAFF. CDR3 DNA: TGTGCCAGCAGTTTACAGGGGGGAACTGAAGCTTTCTTT.